This TCR beta chain was recorded in a study of blood T cell repertoires in COVID-19. The wider study: Some COVID-19 samples were acute and others convalescent; all came from the United States, Italy and Spain. In each case, the material was cDNA or gDNA derived from T cells, B-cell-depleted T cells, or PBMCs.

In terms of age and location, participants ranged from roughly 18 to 100 years and lived in under 30 US areas. A COVID-19 case had been met by exposed participants during the 2 weeks before study entry. Sequencing used immunoSEQ multiplex PCR; TCRdb keeps in-frame clones, though not all of them. The table lists around 250,000 clones, about 90% of them singletons. The CDR3 totals 13 residues. Per germline, CDR1 SGHTA and CDR2 FQGTGA. V was shortened by 4 bases and J by 1 base, with 7 bases between the two germline ends. This clone was recorded only once. Other DNA sequences from this sample encode an identical CDR3 as well.

The source of this sequence is a woman aged 40 to 50 who had been exposed to COVID-19. V and J are TRBV7-3 and TRBJ1-1; a weak D match, TRBD1 (5 bases). Material for sequencing was PBMCs or T cells enriched from blood (not recorded which). The CDR3 protein is CASSYTGNTEAFF. CDR3 coding DNA: TGTGCCAGCAGCTACACAGGGAACACTGAAGCTTTCTTT.